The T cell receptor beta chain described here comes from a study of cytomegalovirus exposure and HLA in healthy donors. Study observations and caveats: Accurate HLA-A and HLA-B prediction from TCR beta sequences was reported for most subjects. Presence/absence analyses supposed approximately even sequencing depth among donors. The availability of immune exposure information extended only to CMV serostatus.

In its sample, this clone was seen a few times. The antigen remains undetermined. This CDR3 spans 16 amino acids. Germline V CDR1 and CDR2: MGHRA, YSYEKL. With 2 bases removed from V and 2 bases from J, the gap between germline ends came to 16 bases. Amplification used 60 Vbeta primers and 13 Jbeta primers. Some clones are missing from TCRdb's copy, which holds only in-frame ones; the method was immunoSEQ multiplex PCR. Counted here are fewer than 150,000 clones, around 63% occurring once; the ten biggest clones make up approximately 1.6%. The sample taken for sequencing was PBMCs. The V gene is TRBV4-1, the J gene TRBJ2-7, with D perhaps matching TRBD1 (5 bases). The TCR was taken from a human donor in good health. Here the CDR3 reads CASSQNEQGRPYEQYF. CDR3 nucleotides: TGCGCCAGCAGCCAAAATGAGCAGGGAAGGCCCTACGAGCAGTACTTC.